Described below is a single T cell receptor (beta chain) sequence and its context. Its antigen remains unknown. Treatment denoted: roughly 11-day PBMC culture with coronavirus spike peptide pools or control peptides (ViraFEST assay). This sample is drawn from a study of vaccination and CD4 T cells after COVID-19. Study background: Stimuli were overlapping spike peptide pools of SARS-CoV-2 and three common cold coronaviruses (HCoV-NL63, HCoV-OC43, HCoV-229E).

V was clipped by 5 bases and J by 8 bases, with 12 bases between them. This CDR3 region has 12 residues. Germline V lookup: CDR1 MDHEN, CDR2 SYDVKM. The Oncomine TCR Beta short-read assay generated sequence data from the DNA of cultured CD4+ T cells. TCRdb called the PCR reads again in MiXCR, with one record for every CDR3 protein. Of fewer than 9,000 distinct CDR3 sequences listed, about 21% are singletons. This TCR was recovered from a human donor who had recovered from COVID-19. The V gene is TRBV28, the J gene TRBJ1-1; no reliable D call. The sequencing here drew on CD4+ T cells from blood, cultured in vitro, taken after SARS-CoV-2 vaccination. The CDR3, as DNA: TGTGCCAGCAGTCCGACTCGACGCGAAGCTTTCTTT. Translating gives CASSPTRREAFF. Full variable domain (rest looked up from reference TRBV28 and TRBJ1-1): DVKVTQSSRYLVKRTGEKVFLECVQDMDHENMFWYRQDPGLGLRLIYFSYDVKMKEKGDIPEGYSVSREKKERFSLILESASTNQTSMYLCASSPTRREAFFGQGTRLTVV.